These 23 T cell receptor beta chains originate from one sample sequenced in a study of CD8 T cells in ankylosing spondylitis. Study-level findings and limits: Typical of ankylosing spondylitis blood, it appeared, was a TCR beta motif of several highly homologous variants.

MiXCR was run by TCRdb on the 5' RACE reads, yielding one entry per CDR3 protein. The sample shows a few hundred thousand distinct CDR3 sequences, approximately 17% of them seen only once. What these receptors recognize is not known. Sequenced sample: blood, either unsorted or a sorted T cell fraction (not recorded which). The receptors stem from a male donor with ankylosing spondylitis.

CDR3 protein: CASSLAGTGVNGYTF. The CDR3, as DNA: TGTGCCAGCAGCTTAGCGGGGACAGGCGTAAACGGCTACACCTTC. The V gene is TRBV7-2, the J gene TRBJ1-2; 8 bases line up with TRBD1. This CDR3 comprises 15 residues. V was pared by 0 bases and J by 8 bases, with 8 bases of the junction left unmatched. Germline V gene lookup returns CDR1 SGHTA and CDR2 FQGNSA. Drawing the rest from reference TRBV7-2 and TRBJ1-2, the complete variable domain is GAGVSQSPSNKVTEKGKDVELRCDPISGHTALYWYRQSLGQGLEFLIYFQGNSAPDKSGLPSDRFSAERTGGSVSTLTIQRTQQEDSAVYLCASSLAGTGVNGYTFGSGTRLTVV.

In nucleotides, the CDR3 is TGTGCCAGCAGCAACCGGGGGGTGGATGAGCAGTTCTTC. This translates into CASSNRGVDEQFF. The chain carries TRBV5-4 and TRBJ2-1; 7 bases fit TRBD2. The length of the CDR3 is 13 residues. Germline V gene lookup returns CDR1 SGHNT and CDR2 YYREEE (reference sequence). V dropped 4 bases and J dropped 8; count of bases not matched to a gene: 6.

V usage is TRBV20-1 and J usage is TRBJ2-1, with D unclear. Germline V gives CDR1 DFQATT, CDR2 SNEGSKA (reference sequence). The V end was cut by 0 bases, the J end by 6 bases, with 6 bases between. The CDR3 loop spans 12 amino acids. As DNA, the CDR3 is TGCAGTGCTAGAGATCCTGGCAATGAGCAGTTCTTC. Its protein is CSARDPGNEQFF.

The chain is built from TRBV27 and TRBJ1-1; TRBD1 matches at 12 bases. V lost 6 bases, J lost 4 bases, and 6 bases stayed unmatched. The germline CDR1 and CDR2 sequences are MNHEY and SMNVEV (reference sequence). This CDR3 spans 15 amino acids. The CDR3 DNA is TGTGCCAGCAGCCGGGGACAGGGGGCGCCCACTGAAGCTTTCTTT. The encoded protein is CASSRGQGAPTEAFF.

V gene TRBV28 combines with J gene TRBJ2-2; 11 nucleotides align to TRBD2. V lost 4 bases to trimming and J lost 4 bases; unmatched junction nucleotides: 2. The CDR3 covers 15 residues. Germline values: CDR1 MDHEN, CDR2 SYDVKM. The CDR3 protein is CASSYSGRGTGELFF. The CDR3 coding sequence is TGTGCCAGCAGTTATAGCGGGAGGGGCACCGGGGAGCTGTTTTTT.

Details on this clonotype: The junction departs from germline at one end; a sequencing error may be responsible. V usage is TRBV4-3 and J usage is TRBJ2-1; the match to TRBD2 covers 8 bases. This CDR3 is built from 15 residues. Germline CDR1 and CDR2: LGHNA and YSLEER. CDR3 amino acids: CTSSHGLASYNEQFF. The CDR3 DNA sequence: TGCACCAGCAGCCACGGACTAGCTAGCTACAATGAGCAGTTCTTC.

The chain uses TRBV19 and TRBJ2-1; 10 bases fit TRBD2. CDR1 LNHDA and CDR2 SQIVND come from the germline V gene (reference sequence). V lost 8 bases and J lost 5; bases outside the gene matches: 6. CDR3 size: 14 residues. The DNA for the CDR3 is TGTGCCAGTTCTCGACTAGCGGGCAACAATGAGCAGTTCTTC. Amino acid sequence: CASSRLAGNNEQFF.

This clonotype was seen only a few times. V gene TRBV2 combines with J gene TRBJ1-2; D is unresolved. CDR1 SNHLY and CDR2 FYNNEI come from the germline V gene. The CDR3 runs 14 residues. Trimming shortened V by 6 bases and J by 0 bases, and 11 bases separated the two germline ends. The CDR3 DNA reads TGTGCCAGCAGGCAGGAGGGCTCTAACTATGGCTACACCTTC. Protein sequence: CASRQEGSNYGYTF.

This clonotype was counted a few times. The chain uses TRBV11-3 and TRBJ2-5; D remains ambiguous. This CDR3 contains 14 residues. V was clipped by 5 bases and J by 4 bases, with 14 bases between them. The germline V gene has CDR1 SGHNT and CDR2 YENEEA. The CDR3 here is CASSPRAQRETQYF. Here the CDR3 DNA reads TGTGCCAGCAGCCCTCGGGCTCAGAGAGAGACCCAGTACTTC.

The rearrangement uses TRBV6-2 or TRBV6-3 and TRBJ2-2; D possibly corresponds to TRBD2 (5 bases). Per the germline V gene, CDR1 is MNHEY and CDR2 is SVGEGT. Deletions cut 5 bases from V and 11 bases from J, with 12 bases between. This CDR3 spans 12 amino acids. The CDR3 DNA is TGTGCCAGCAGTCGAACGCCGGGAGAGCTGTTTTTT. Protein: CASSRTPGELFF.

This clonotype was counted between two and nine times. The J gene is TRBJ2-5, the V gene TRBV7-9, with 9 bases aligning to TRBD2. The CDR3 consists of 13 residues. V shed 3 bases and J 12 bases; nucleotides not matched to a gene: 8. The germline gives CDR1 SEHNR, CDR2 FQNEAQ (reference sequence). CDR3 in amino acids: CASSLGTSPSEYF. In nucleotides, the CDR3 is TGTGCCAGCAGCTTGGGGACTAGCCCAAGCGAGTACTTC.

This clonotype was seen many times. CDR3 DNA: TGTGCCAGCAGCCAGAGACTGCCGTCGGGGGCCACCTTTGATACGCAGTATTTT. Translation gives CASSQRLPSGATFDTQYF. The chain has TRBV4-2 and TRBJ2-3; TRBD1 or TRBD2 may be the D gene (6 bases each). The CDR3 length is 18 residues. V was trimmed by 3 bases and J by 6 bases, leaving 25 bases between them. Germline V gene lookup returns CDR1 LGHNA and CDR2 YNFKEQ.

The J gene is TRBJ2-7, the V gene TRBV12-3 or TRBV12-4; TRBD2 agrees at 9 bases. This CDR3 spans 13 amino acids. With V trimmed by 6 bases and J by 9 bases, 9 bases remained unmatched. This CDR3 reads CASRGSGGPRQYF. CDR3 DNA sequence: TGTGCCAGCAGAGGAAGCGGGGGGCCGAGGCAGTACTTC.

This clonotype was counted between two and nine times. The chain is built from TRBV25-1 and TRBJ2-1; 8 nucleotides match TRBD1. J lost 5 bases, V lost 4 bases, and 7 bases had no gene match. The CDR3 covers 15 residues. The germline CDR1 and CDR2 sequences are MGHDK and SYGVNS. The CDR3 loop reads CASSVRDRFNNEQFF. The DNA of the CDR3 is TGTGCCAGCAGTGTCCGGGACAGGTTCAACAATGAGCAGTTCTTC.

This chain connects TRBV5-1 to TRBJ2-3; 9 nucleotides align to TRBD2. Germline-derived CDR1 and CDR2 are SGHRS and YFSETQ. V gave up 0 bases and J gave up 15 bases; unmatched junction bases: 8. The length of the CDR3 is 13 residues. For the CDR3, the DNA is TGCGCCAGCAGCTTGGAGACCGGGACTAGCTACTATTTT. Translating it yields CASSLETGTSYYF.

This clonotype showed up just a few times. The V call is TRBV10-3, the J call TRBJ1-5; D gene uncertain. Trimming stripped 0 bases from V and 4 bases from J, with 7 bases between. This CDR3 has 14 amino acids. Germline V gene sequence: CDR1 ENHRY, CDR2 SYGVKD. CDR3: CAISESTTNQPQHF. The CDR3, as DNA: TGTGCCATCAGTGAGTCGACGACTAATCAGCCCCAGCATTTT.

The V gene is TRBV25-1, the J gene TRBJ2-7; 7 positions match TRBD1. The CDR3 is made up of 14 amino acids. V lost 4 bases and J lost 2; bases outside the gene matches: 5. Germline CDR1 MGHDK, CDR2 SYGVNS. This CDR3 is CASSGYQGAYEQYF. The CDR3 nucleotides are TGTGCCAGCAGTGGTTACCAGGGGGCCTACGAGCAGTACTTC.

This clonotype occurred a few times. CDR3 loop: CASSPLTQYSGRAKYEQFF. The CDR3 DNA reads as TGTGCCAGCAGCCCCCTGACTCAGTATAGCGGGAGGGCCAAATATGAGCAGTTCTTC. V usage is TRBV3-1 and J usage is TRBJ2-1; 11 nucleotides align to TRBD2. The CDR3 is 19 amino acids. With 4 bases clipped from V and 8 bases from J, the junction kept 19 bases outside the gene matches. Germline V lookup: CDR1 LGHDT, CDR2 YNNKEL (reference sequence).

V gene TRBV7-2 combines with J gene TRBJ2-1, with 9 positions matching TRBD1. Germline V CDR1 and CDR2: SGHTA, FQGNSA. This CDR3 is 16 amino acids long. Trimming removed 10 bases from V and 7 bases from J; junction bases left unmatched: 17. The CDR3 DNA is TGTGCCACCACAGCTCAAACAGGGGGCTTTCGGAATGAGCAGTTCTTC. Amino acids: CATTAQTGGFRNEQFF.

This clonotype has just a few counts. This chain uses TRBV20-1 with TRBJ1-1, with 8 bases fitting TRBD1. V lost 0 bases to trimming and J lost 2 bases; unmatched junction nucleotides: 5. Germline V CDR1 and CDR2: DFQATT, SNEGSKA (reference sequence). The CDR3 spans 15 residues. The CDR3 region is CSARDSGGGNTEAFF. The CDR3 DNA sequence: TGCAGTGCTAGAGATTCAGGGGGCGGAAACACTGAAGCTTTCTTT.

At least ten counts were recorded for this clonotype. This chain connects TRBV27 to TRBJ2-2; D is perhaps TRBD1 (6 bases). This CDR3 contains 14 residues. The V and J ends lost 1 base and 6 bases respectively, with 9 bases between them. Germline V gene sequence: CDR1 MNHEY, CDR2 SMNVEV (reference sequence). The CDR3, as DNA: TGTGCCAGCAGTTTATACAGGGTGCCCGGGGAGCTGTTTTTT. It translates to CASSLYRVPGELFF.

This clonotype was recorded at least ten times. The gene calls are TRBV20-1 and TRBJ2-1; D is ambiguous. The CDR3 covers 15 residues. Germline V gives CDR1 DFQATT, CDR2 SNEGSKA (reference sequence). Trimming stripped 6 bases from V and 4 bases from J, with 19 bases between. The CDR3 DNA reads TGCAGTGCCCCCCTAGGGTCGGGTTATTACAATGAGCAGTTCTTC. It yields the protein CSAPLGSGYYNEQFF.

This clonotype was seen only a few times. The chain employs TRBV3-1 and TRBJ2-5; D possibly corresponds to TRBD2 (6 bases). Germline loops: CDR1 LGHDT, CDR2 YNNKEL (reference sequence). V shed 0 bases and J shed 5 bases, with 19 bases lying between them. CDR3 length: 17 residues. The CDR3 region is CASSQDRAGLRQETQYF. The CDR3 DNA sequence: TGTGCCAGCAGCCAAGATAGGGCGGGGTTACGCCAGGAGACCCAGTACTTC.